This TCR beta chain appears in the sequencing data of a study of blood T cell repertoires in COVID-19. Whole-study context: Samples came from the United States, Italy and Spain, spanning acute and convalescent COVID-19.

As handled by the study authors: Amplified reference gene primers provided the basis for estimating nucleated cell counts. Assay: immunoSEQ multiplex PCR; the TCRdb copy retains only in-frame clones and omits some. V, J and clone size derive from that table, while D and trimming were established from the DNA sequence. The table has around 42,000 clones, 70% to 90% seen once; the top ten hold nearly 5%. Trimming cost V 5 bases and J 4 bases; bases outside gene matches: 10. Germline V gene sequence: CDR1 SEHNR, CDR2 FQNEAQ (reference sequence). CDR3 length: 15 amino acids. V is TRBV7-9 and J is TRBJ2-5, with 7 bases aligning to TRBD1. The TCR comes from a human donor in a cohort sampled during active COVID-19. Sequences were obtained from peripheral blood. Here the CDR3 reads CASSPRDRDRETQYF. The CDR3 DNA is TGTGCCAGCAGCCCACGAGACAGGGACCGAGAGACCCAGTACTTC.